A selection of T cell receptor beta chains follows, all from one sample in a study of blood T cells in healthy people across ages. In TCRdb, the 5' RACE reads were re-called with MiXCR into one record per CDR3 protein. The table lists 1.8 million or so distinct CDR3 sequences, about two fifths of them singletons, with about 23% in the top ten. Material: blood. The receptors shown here come from a human donor in good health. Both conserved end residues are part of each CDR3. The D gene is left open where the match is weak. The size field is filled for only some rows; it gives once, few, many or a size class.

.	TRBV24-1	.	TRBJ2-5	TGTGCCACCAGTGGCCAACGAGAGACCCAGTACTTC	CATSGQRETQYF
few	TRBV14	.	TRBJ1-1	TGTGCCAGCAGCCAACCAAGGTACCCGGGTGAAGCTTTCTTT	CASSQPRYPGEAFF
.	TRBV5-1	.	TRBJ2-3	TGCGCCAGCAGTTTGGGGGAGAACACAGATACGCAGTATTTT	CASSLGENTDTQYF
.	TRBV11-2	.	TRBJ2-5	TGTGCCAGCAGCTTATGGATGGAGGAAGAGACCCAGTACTTC	CASSLWMEEETQYF
.	TRBV12-3/TRBV12-4	TRBD1	TRBJ1-5	TGTGCCAGCAGTTTAGCCCCGATAAGGACAGGGCCGCCAGGGTTGCCCCAGCATTTT	CASSLAPIRTGPPGLPQHF
many	TRBV29-1	.	TRBJ1-1	TGCAGCGCCAAGGGTGGGGGGGATGAAGCTTTCTTT	CSAKGGGDEAFF
.	TRBV12-3/TRBV12-4	.	TRBJ2-2	TGTGCCAGCAGCCTAGGACAGTGGACCGGGGAGCTGTTTTTT	CASSLGQWTGELFF
few	TRBV20-1	.	TRBJ2-1	TGCAGTGCGGACAGCGATTACAATGAGCAGTTCTTC	CSADSDYNEQFF
.	TRBV4-1	.	TRBJ2-1	TGCGCCAGCAGCCAAGACGTGGGGTATCGCAATGAGCAGTTCTTC	CASSQDVGYRNEQFF
.	TRBV11-2	TRBD2	TRBJ2-1	TGTGCCAGCAGCTTAGACCCTATAGCGGGGGACTACAATGAGCAGTTCTTC	CASSLDPIAGDYNEQFF
.	TRBV28	TRBD2	TRBJ2-3	TGTGCCAGCAGTTTATCCGTAGCGGGGGAGACAGATACGCAGTATTTT	CASSLSVAGETDTQYF
.	TRBV7-6	.	TRBJ2-5	TGTGCCAGCAGCTTAGTCGGGTCTATGGAGACCCAGTACTTC	CASSLVGSMETQYF
.	TRBV6-5	.	TRBJ1-1	TGTGCCAGCAGTTTTCTTGGACAAGCTGAAGCTTTCTTT	CASSFLGQAEAFF
.	TRBV7-9	TRBD1	TRBJ1-2	TGTGCCAGCAGCTGGACGAGGGACAGGAGTTATGGCCACACCTTC	CASSWTRDRSYGHTF
few	TRBV28	.	TRBJ1-5	TGTGCCAGCAGTTTATCCCCACTCAGGGGCAATCAGCCCCAGCATTTT	CASSLSPLRGNQPQHF
few	TRBV19	.	TRBJ1-2	TGTGCCAGTAGTATCAATGGGGGGGGTTCTTTATATGGCTACACCTTC	CASSINGGGSLYGYTF
few	TRBV10-3	TRBD2	TRBJ2-1	TGTGCCAGCGGGGGGCCGGGCAATGAGCAGTTCTTC	CASGGPGNEQFF
.	TRBV7-3	TRBD1	TRBJ2-1	TGTGCCAGCAGCTTAGGACAGGGAGAAATCGTTTTTGATGAGCAGTTCTTC	CASSLGQGEIVFDEQFF
.	TRBV9	.	TRBJ2-3	TGTGCCAGCAGCGTAGACTTCAGGGATACGCAGTATTTT	CASSVDFRDTQYF
.	TRBV19	TRBD1	TRBJ1-2	TGTGCCAGTAGTCTGACACCCACAGGGGGGTATGGCTACACCTTC	CASSLTPTGGYGYTF
.	TRBV20-1	.	TRBJ1-5	TGCAGTGTAAGGGGCAATCAGCCCCAGCATTTT	CSVRGNQPQHF
few	TRBV6-1	.	TRBJ2-5	TGTGCCAGCTGGGGAAGATTGTGGGAGACCCAGTACTTC	CASWGRLWETQYF
few	TRBV15	.	TRBJ1-2	TGTGCCACCAGCAGAGTAATCCCCGGTGGCTACACCTTC	CATSRVIPGGYTF
.	TRBV7-9	.	TRBJ2-7	TGTGCCAGCAGCCCCAAGGGGCAGTTCCTTTCCTACGAGCAGTACTTC	CASSPKGQFLSYEQYF
.	TRBV6-4	TRBD2	TRBJ2-1	TGTGCCAGCAGTGACTCGGTCAGCGGGGGGGGAAACAATGAGCAGTTCTTC	CASSDSVSGGGNNEQFF
few	TRBV5-1	.	TRBJ2-3	TGCGCCAGCAGCTCGGGAGAGGGTTCCACCGCAGATACGCAGTATTTT	CASSSGEGSTADTQYF
few	TRBV3-1	.	TRBJ2-4	TGTGCCAGCAGCCAAGTAGCGGTTAAAAACATTCAGTACTTC	CASSQVAVKNIQYF
.	TRBV3-1	.	TRBJ2-7	TGTGCCAGCAGCCGTACCGGGACCGATATGGCCGAGCAGTACTTC	CASSRTGTDMAEQYF
few	TRBV4-3	TRBD1	TRBJ1-1	TGCGCCAGCAGCCAAGCATTAGGACAGGGAGGCACTGAAGCTTTCTTT	CASSQALGQGGTEAFF
.	TRBV7-2	TRBD2	TRBJ2-5	TGTGCCAGCAGCATAAACCGACTAGCGGAAGAGACCCAGTACTTC	CASSINRLAEETQYF
.	TRBV7-9	.	TRBJ1-2	TGTGCCAGCAGCTACCGGGGCTACTATGGCTACACCTTC	CASSYRGYYGYTF
.	TRBV7-8	TRBD1	TRBJ2-5	TGTGCCAGCAGCTTAATTGGGACAGGCATTAAAGAGGAGACCCAGTACTTC	CASSLIGTGIKEETQYF
.	TRBV12-3/TRBV12-4	.	TRBJ1-5	TGTGCCAGCAGTTGGGGGTCCACAGGGATTCAGCCCCAGCATTTT	CASSWGSTGIQPQHF
.	TRBV7-9	.	TRBJ2-1	TGTGCCAGCAGCCCCCCCGCCGGGCCTTCTTACAATGAGCAGTTCTTC	CASSPPAGPSYNEQFF
once	TRBV28	TRBD2	TRBJ2-5	TGTGCCAGCAGGTCCGGGACGGGGGGTCGGGAGACCCAGTACTTC	CASRSGTGGRETQYF
.	TRBV20-1	.	TRBJ2-5	TGCAGTGCTTTGGATGGAGGGGGCAACCAAGAGACCCAGTACTTC	CSALDGGGNQETQYF
.	TRBV7-9	TRBD1	TRBJ1-2	TGTGCCAGCAGCTCGGATACAGGGGATTATGGCTACACCTTC	CASSSDTGDYGYTF
few	TRBV12-3/TRBV12-4	.	TRBJ1-2	TGTGCCAGCAGTTCGGCCCCAGGGGCCCCGTGGCGAGGCTACACCTTC	CASSSAPGAPWRGYTF
.	TRBV7-3	TRBD1	TRBJ2-5	TGTACCAGCAGCTTACAGGGGGCTCCGACACTGGGAGAGACCCAGTACTTC	CTSSLQGAPTLGETQYF
.	TRBV24-1	.	TRBJ2-6	TGTGCCACCAGTGGTGGGACGGGGAGTCAAAGCTCTGGGGCCAACGTCCTGACTTTC	CATSGGTGSQSSGANVLTF
few	TRBV28	TRBD1	TRBJ2-1	TGTGCCAGCAACTACAGGGGAAGTGAGCAGTTCTTC	CASNYRGSEQFF
.	TRBV6-2/TRBV6-3	.	TRBJ2-5	TGTGCCAGCAGTCCCCAAAATGGTCCCGGACGGAGGAAGTACTTC	CASSPQNGPGRRKYF
.	TRBV10-3	TRBD2	TRBJ2-7	TGTGCCTCCCTGGGAGGGGCGCGAGACGAGCAGTACTTC	CASLGGARDEQYF